This T cell receptor beta chain appears in the sequencing data of a study of CD8 T cells in Susac syndrome. This clonotype was observed a few times. With random hexamers, reverse transcription was performed on about 0.45 to 1 ug of RNA. TCRdb fed the immunoSEQ multiplex PCR reads into MiXCR, producing one record per CDR3 protein. The table shows 150,000 to 200,000 distinct CDR3 sequences, with roughly 95% occurring only once. Input material: CD8+ T cells from PBMCs. The receptor was isolated from a human donor with multiple sclerosis.

CDR3 sequence reads: CASSVGSYNEQFF. The CDR3 region has the DNA TGTGCCAGCAGCGTTGGCTCCTACAATGAGCAGTTCTTC. This chain joins TRBV9 and TRBJ2-1; D is undetermined. This CDR3 region has 13 residues. The V gene's germline CDR1 is SGDLS and CDR2 YYNGEE. V gave up 2 bases and J gave up 0 bases, with 3 bases separating them.